This T cell receptor (beta chain) derives from a study of T cell repertoires in cytomegalovirus infection. Study overall: Carrying CMV and the relevant HLA type showed in public TCR beta signatures.

The table lists this clonotype with many counts. TCRdb processed the reads anew with MiXCR; each CDR3 protein has one entry. Here the sample spans approximately 250,000 distinct CDR3 sequences, over 20% being singletons. The V gene's germline CDR1 is SGHTA and CDR2 FQGNSA. The CDR3 is made up of 13 amino acids. V lost 2 bases and J lost 6, with 10 bases in between. The sequence derives from a human donor in good health (CMV status not recorded). Some clones in this sample may be carry-over from other donors' samples. Input material: CD8+ T cells from PBMCs. V gene TRBV7-2 combines with J gene TRBJ1-1, with D maybe TRBD1 (5 bases). The CDR3 loop reads CASSLSGGAEAFF. CDR3 sequence (DNA): TGTGCCAGCAGCTTATCCGGAGGGGCTGAAGCTTTCTTT.